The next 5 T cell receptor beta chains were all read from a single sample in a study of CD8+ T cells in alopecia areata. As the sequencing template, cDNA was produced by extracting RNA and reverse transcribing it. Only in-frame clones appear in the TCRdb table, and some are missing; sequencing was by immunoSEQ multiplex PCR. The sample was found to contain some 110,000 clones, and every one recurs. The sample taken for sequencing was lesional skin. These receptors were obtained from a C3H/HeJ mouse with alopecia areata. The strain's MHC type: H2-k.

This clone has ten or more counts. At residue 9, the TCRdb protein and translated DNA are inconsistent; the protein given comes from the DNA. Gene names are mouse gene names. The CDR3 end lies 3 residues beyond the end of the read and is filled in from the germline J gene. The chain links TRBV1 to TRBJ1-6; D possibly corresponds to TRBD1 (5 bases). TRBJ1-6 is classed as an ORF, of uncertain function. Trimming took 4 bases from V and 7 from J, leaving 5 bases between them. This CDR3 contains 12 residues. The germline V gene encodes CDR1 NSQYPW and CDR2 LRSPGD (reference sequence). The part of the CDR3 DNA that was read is TGCACCTGCAGTGGACAGAATTCGCCC. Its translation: CTCSGQNSP. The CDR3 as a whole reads CTCSGQNSPLYF.

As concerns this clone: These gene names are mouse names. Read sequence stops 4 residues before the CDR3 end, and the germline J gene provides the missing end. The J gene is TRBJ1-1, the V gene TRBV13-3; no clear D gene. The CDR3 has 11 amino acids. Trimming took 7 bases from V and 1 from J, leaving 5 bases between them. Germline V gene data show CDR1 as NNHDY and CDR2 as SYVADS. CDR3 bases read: TGTGCCAGCCACAGAAACACA. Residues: CASHRNT. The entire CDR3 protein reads CASHRNTEVFF.

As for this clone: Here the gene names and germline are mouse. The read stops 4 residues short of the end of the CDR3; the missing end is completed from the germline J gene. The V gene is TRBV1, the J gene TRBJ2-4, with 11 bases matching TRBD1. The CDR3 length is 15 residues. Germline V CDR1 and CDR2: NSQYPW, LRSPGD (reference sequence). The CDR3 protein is CTCSPGQGARNTLYF. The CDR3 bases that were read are TGCACCTGCAGTCCTGGACAGGGGGCGCGGAAC.

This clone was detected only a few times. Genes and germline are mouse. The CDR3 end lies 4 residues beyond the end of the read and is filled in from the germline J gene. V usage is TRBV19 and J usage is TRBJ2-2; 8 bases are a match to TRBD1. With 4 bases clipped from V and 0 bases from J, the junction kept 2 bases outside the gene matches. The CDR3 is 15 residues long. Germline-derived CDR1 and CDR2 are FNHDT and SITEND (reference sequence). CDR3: CASSPRGPNTGQLYF. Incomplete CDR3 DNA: TGTGCCAGCAGTCCCAGGGGGCCAAACACCGGG.

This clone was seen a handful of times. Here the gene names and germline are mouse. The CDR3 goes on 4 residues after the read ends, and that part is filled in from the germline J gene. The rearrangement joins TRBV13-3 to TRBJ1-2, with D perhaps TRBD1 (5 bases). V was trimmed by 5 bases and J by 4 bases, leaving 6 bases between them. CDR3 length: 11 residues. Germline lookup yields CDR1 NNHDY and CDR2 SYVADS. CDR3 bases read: TGTGCCAGCAGAGACAGCTCC. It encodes CASRDSS. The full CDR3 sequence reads CASRDSSDYTF.